This TCR beta chain was sequenced for a study of T-cell reconstitution after alpha-beta-depleted transplantation in children. Unique molecular identifiers were incorporated during preparation of the TCRbeta library. TCRdb used MiXCR to reprocess the PCR reads, holding one entry per CDR3 protein. This sample has some 300,000 distinct CDR3 sequences; over 7% occur once, and the top ten carry 9.1%. The germline CDR1 and CDR2 sequences are WNHNN and SYGVQD (reference sequence). The CDR3 runs to 15 residues. The V gene end was trimmed by 6 bases and the J gene end by 4 bases; junction bases not matched to a gene: 7. On this clonotype itself: Its cognate antigen is unknown.

Overall study findings and caveats: At the one-year point after transplant, T-cell counts and TCRbeta diversity were found to come mostly from T cells that had been newly produced. The high TCRbeta diversity at day 60 in some patients came from surviving recipient T cells and thymic progenitors.

The specimen was peripheral blood, collected 360 days after TCRalphabeta/CD19-depleted stem cell transplant. The V and J genes are TRBV10-1 and TRBJ2-1; 9 bases map to TRBD1. The origin of this receptor is a female patient aged 2-15 years who had a stem cell transplant for Fanconi anemia, so the T cells may come from the graft donor. For the CDR3, the DNA is TGCGCCAGCAGCCCGGGACAGGGTGGGTACAATGAGCAGTTCTTC. It yields the protein CASSPGQGGYNEQFF.